This T cell receptor (beta chain) was sequenced during a study of PD-L1 blockade in urothelial cancer. Whole-study context: Investigators checked blood 3 weeks (second dose) and 6 weeks after treatment start. The median T cell count in blood samples was 141,255.

Profiled with immunoSEQ multiplex PCR; TCRdb holds only in-frame clones, not every one. The data hold tens of thousands of clones, with more than 75% observed a single time. As to time point: pretreatment peripheral blood. Disease in patients was locally advanced or metastatic urothelial carcinoma. The receptor's source is a man aged 55 to 70 with urothelial cancer. Source: PBMCs, taken around atezolizumab (anti-PD-L1) treatment.

The DNA for the CDR3 is TGTGCCAGCAGCCCAAGAGGCTTTAACTATGGCTACACCTTC. It encodes CASSPRGFNYGYTF. The rearrangement joins TRBV7-2 to TRBJ1-2; D remains unclear. Germline lookup yields CDR1 SGHTA and CDR2 FQGNSA. V shed 5 bases and J shed 1 base, with 11 bases lying between them. This CDR3 comprises 14 residues.